Given below is one T cell receptor beta chain in context. These data come from a study of blood T cell repertoires in COVID-19. Study at large: The study drew acute and convalescent COVID-19 samples from the United States, Italy and Spain. T cells, B-cell-depleted T cells, or PBMCs provided the cDNA or gDNA that served as material.

The CDR3 extends over 13 amino acids. V lost 5 bases to trimming and J lost 1 base, with 8 bases between them. Germline values: CDR1 LNHDA, CDR2 SQIVND (reference sequence). Original analysis: Nucleated cell counts were estimated from reference gene primer amplification. Some clones are missing from TCRdb's copy, which holds only in-frame ones; the method was immunoSEQ multiplex PCR. Clone size and the V and J calls come from that table; the DNA yielded D and trimming. The sample includes around 60,000 clones, approximately 88% of them seen just once. Sequenced sample: peripheral blood. This sequence originates from a human donor in a cohort sampled during active COVID-19. The gene calls are TRBV19 and TRBJ1-1; D gene unclear. In DNA, the CDR3 is TGTGCCAGTAGTGACCAGGCGAACACTGAAGCTTTCTTT. Translation gives CASSDQANTEAFF.